The next 30 T cell receptor beta chains were all read from a single sample in a study of neoadjuvant anti-PD-1 for oral cavity cancer. TCRdb's table, derived via immunoSEQ multiplex PCR, lists solely in-frame clones and lacks some. The repertoire holds roughly 7,000 clones, with less than 80% as singletons. The sequences come from PBMCs, collected before nivolumab (anti-PD-1) treatment. These receptor sequences come from a person aged 35-79 years with oral cavity squamous cell carcinoma.

The V and J genes are TRBV14 and TRBJ1-2, with D unresolved. Germline V CDR1 and CDR2: SGHDN, FVKESK. Trimming took off 0 bases at V and 7 bases at J, with 9 bases between the two ends. The CDR3 runs to 13 residues. The CDR3: CASSQDARGGYTF. The CDR3 DNA follows: TGTGCCAGCAGCCAAGATGCCCGGGGTGGCTACACCTTC.

The genes are TRBV15 and TRBJ1-5; no reliable D call. V was shortened by 0 bases and J by 0 bases, with 12 bases between the two germline ends. The CDR3 consists of 17 residues. Germline assignment: CDR1 LNHNV and CDR2 YYDKDF (reference sequence). CDR3 sequence reads: CATSRDLGRVSNQPQHF. The CDR3 DNA is TGTGCCACCAGCAGAGATCTTGGGAGGGTTAGCAATCAGCCCCAGCATTTT.

The chain employs TRBV11-2 and TRBJ1-5; 9 bases are shared with TRBD1. The CDR3 consists of 15 residues. Germline loops: CDR1 SGHAT, CDR2 FQNNGV. Trimming at V came to 6 bases and at J to 6 bases, leaving 9 bases not matched to a gene. Here the CDR3 reads CASSRTGVRSQPQHF. The CDR3 nucleotides read TGTGCCAGCAGTCGGACAGGGGTGCGGAGTCAGCCCCAGCATTTT.

The chain employs TRBV10-3 and TRBJ1-1, with D uncertain. Per germline, CDR1 ENHRY and CDR2 SYGVKD. Trimming shortened V by 5 bases and J by 7 bases, and 17 bases separated the two germline ends. The CDR3 loop spans 14 amino acids. The CDR3 sequence: CAISPTSWTVEAFF. The DNA of the CDR3 is TGTGCCATCAGTCCCACTTCCTGGACGGTTGAAGCTTTCTTT.

The chain employs TRBV15 and TRBJ1-1, with D uncertain. The germline V and J ends were trimmed by 5 bases and 2 bases, with 15 bases remaining between them. The length of the CDR3 is 15 residues. CDR1 LNHNV and CDR2 YYDKDF come from the germline V gene (reference sequence). The chain's CDR3 is CATSLPFGYNTEAFF. Here the CDR3 DNA reads TGTGCCACCAGCCTCCCTTTCGGGTACAACACTGAAGCTTTCTTT.

The chain combines TRBV6-4 with TRBJ2-3, with 8 bases identical to TRBD2. Germline values: CDR1 MRHNA, CDR2 SNTAGT. This CDR3 contains 16 residues. V gave up 2 bases and J gave up 0 bases; unmatched junction bases: 4. CDR3 coding DNA: TGTGCCAGCAGTGACGGAGCGGGGGCAAGCACAGATACGCAGTATTTT. Translation: CASSDGAGASTDTQYF.

The table lists this clone with a few counts. J is TRBJ2-1 and V is TRBV4-1; the match to TRBD2 covers 7 bases. Germline values: CDR1 MGHRA, CDR2 YSYEKL. The CDR3 loop spans 15 amino acids. Trimming took 1 base from V and 4 from J; bases not matched to a gene: 4. In DNA, the CDR3 is TGCGCCAGCAGCCAAGGGGGGGAGGGGTACAATGAGCAGTTCTTC. Amino acid sequence: CASSQGGEGYNEQFF.

The CDR3 protein is CATSRALLRGGGELFF. The CDR3 region has the DNA TGTGCCACCAGCAGAGCCCTCCTCAGGGGAGGCGGGGAGCTGTTTTTT. The gene calls are TRBV15 and TRBJ2-2; the D gene could be TRBD1 or TRBD2 (6 bases each). Per germline, CDR1 LNHNV and CDR2 YYDKDF (reference sequence). The V end lost 1 base, the J end lost 7 bases, and 16 bases lay between the germline ends. CDR3 size: 16 residues. Full variable domain (remainder filled in from reference TRBV15 and TRBJ2-2): DAMVIQNPRYQVTQFGKPVTLSCSQTLNHNVMYWYQQKSSQAPKLLFHYYDKDFNNEADTPDNFQSRRPNTSFCFLDIRSPGLGDTAMYLCATSRALLRGGGELFFGEGSRLTVL.

This clone was seen a few times. The chain is built from TRBV7-9 and TRBJ2-4, with TRBD1 matching over 10 bases. Germline V CDR1 and CDR2: SEHNR, FQNEAQ (reference sequence). CDR3 size: 15 residues. The trim removed 5 bases at V and 10 bases at J, leaving 11 bases unmatched. CDR3 coding DNA: TGTGCCAGCAGCCCCGAGACAGGGGGCTCAGGGATTCAGTACTTC. This sequence encodes CASSPETGGSGIQYF.

The chain recombines TRBV7-2 with TRBJ2-7; 7 nucleotides align to TRBD2. Germline V CDR1 and CDR2: SGHTA, FQGNSA. Trimming took 1 base from V and 3 from J; bases not matched to a gene: 9. The CDR3 is made up of 16 amino acids. The chain's CDR3 is CASSLVGAGGGYEQYF. DNA for the CDR3: TGTGCCAGCAGCTTAGTGGGTGCGGGCGGGGGCTACGAGCAGTACTTC. Full variable domain (missing parts from reference TRBV7-2 and TRBJ2-7): GAGVSQSPSNKVTEKGKDVELRCDPISGHTALYWYRQSLGQGLEFLIYFQGNSAPDKSGLPSDRFSAERTGGSVSTLTIQRTQQEDSAVYLCASSLVGAGGGYEQYFGPGTRLTVT.

This sequence joins TRBV7-2 and TRBJ2-2; the D gene is possibly TRBD2 (6 bases). The CDR3 covers 16 residues. Trimming took off 2 bases at V and 2 bases at J, with 12 bases between the two ends. Per the germline V gene, CDR1 is SGHTA and CDR2 is FQGNSA. The CDR3 is CASSLMGGLNTGELFF. CDR3 in DNA: TGTGCCAGCAGCTTAATGGGGGGACTCAACACCGGGGAGCTGTTTTTT.

The V and J genes are TRBV9 and TRBJ1-1; D remains ambiguous. The CDR3 totals 14 residues. The V gene's germline CDR1 is SGDLS and CDR2 YYNGEE. V dropped 0 bases and J dropped 1 base, with 7 bases sitting between them. The CDR3 here is CASSVDNRNTEAFF. In DNA, the CDR3 is TGTGCCAGCAGCGTAGACAACAGGAACACTGAAGCTTTCTTT. The full variable domain, in which reference TRBV9 and TRBJ1-1 provide the parts outside the CDR3, is DSGVTQTPKHLITATGQRVTLRCSPRSGDLSVYWYQQSLDQGLQFLIQYYNGEERAKGNILERFSAQQFPDLHSELNLSSLELGDSALYFCASSVDNRNTEAFFGQGTRLTVV.

The DNA of the CDR3 is TGTGCCAGCAGCTTGGAACATCCGGGTGAAAAACTGTTTTTT. Amino acid sequence: CASSLEHPGEKLFF. This chain joins TRBV5-8 and TRBJ1-4; D ambiguous. Germline V gene lookup returns CDR1 SGHTS and CDR2 YDEGEE. V was pared by 0 bases and J by 7 bases, with 10 bases between. The CDR3 totals 14 residues.

The J gene is TRBJ2-7, the V gene TRBV27; 7 nucleotides match TRBD1. CDR1 MNHEY and CDR2 SMNVEV come from the germline V gene (reference sequence). V was pared by 4 bases and J by 3 bases, with 3 bases of the junction left unmatched. This CDR3 spans 13 amino acids. CDR3 residues: CASSWRTGYEQYF. CDR3 nucleotide sequence: TGTGCCAGCAGTTGGCGGACAGGCTACGAGCAGTACTTC.

The V gene is TRBV7-9, the J gene TRBJ1-3; a possible D gene is TRBD1 (6 bases). Germline V lookup: CDR1 SEHNR, CDR2 FQNEAQ (reference sequence). Trimming cost V 5 bases and J 0 bases, with 8 bases left between them. This CDR3 is built from 14 residues. DNA of the CDR3: TGTGCCAGCAGCCAACAGGGCTCTGGAAACACCATATATTTT. Amino acid sequence: CASSQQGSGNTIYF.

This clone was seen more than once but under ten times. The genes are TRBV9 and TRBJ1-2, with a tentative D call TRBD1 (5 bases). The CDR3 runs to 14 residues. V lost 6 bases to trimming and J lost 3 bases, with 15 bases between them. Germline V gives CDR1 SGDLS, CDR2 YYNGEE. CDR3 DNA: TGTGCCAGCACCCCGGGAGCACAGGACTATGGCTACACCTTC. This sequence encodes CASTPGAQDYGYTF.

The rearrangement uses TRBV14 and TRBJ1-2; D unresolved. The V end lost 1 base, the J end lost 5 bases, and 8 bases lay between the germline ends. The CDR3 runs to 13 residues. CDR1 SGHDN and CDR2 FVKESK come from the germline V gene. CDR3 in DNA: TGTGCCAGCAGCCAAGCCCCCGGATATGGCTACACCTTC. Amino acid sequence: CASSQAPGYGYTF.

The chain links TRBV12-5 to TRBJ1-5; D not resolved. The CDR3 is 12 amino acids. Germline assignment: CDR1 LGHNT and CDR2 FRNRAP. Trimming stripped 5 bases from V and 3 bases from J, with 5 bases between. This CDR3 is CASGLPNQPQHF. The CDR3 region has the DNA TGTGCTAGTGGTCTACCCAATCAGCCCCAGCATTTT.

The chain employs TRBV19 and TRBJ2-6; no firm D call. From germline, CDR1 is LNHDA and CDR2 SQIVND (reference sequence). V shed 2 bases and J shed 1 base, with 3 bases lying between them. This CDR3 contains 14 residues. This chain's CDR3 is CASSIRSGANVLTF. The DNA for the CDR3 is TGTGCCAGTAGTATACGGTCTGGGGCCAACGTCCTGACTTTC.

This chain connects TRBV19 to TRBJ1-1, with D perhaps TRBD1 (5 bases). The CDR3 runs 13 residues. Germline CDR1 reads LNHDA; CDR2 reads SQIVND (reference sequence). Deletions cut 3 bases from V and 4 bases from J, with 9 bases between. In DNA, the CDR3 is TGTGCCAGTAGTATCGCAGGGTTCACTGAAGCTTTCTTT. Translating it yields CASSIAGFTEAFF.

The chain carries TRBV2 and TRBJ2-7; D gene unclear. The CDR3 is 12 amino acids. V was trimmed by 4 bases and J by 2 bases, leaving 6 bases between them. Germline-derived CDR1 and CDR2 are SNHLY and FYNNEI. The CDR3 nucleotides read TGTGCCAGCAGTGCCTTCACCTACGAGCAGTACTTC. Translating gives CASSAFTYEQYF.

The chain carries TRBV6-1 and TRBJ2-1; 7 bases fit TRBD1. The CDR3 runs 15 residues. V dropped 6 bases and J dropped 7; count of bases not matched to a gene: 12. Germline lookup yields CDR1 MNHNS and CDR2 SASEGT. The CDR3 sequence is CASRLAGGSSNEQFF. The CDR3, as DNA: TGTGCCAGCAGACTCGCAGGGGGTTCATCGAATGAGCAGTTCTTC.

For the CDR3, the DNA is TGTGCCAGCAGTAAGCCGGGACCTCTGAACACTGAAGCTTTCTTT. Protein product: CASSKPGPLNTEAFF. The chain carries TRBV2 and TRBJ1-1, with D possibly TRBD1 on 5 matching bases. Germline V lookup: CDR1 SNHLY, CDR2 FYNNEI. This CDR3 contains 15 residues. Trimming removed 5 bases from V and 0 bases from J, with 13 bases in between. The complete variable domain, with remaining parts taken from reference TRBV2 and TRBJ1-1, reads EPEVTQTPSHQVTQMGQEVILRCVPISNHLYFYWYRQILGQKVEFLVSFYNNEISEKSEIFDDQFSVERPDGSNFTLKIRSTKLEDSAMYFCASSKPGPLNTEAFFGQGTRLTVV.

The genes are TRBV6-5 and TRBJ1-2, with a weak D call TRBD1 (5 bases). This CDR3 has 12 residues. Germline values: CDR1 MNHEY, CDR2 SVGAGI. With 7 bases removed from V and 7 bases from J, the gap between germline ends came to 13 bases. CDR3 DNA sequence: TGTGCCAGCACCAACGGACAAACTGGCTACACCTTC. Amino acid sequence: CASTNGQTGYTF.

In its sample, this clone was seen a few times. The V gene is TRBV5-4, the J gene TRBJ2-2, with 9 bases matching TRBD1. Germline CDR1 and CDR2: SGHNT and YYREEE (reference sequence). The CDR3 extends over 14 amino acids. Trimming took 6 bases from V and 7 from J; bases not matched to a gene: 7. This CDR3 is CASTGDREFGELFF. The CDR3 bases are TGTGCCAGCACCGGGGACAGGGAATTCGGGGAGCTGTTTTTT.

The chain couples TRBV5-8 to TRBJ1-6; D perhaps matches TRBD1 (5 bases). This CDR3 is 17 amino acids long. Germline CDR1 is SGHTS and CDR2 is YDEGEE. Deletions cut 1 base from V and 7 bases from J, with 18 bases between. The CDR3 here is CASSLKGRGRRNSPLHF. CDR3 DNA: TGTGCCAGCAGCTTGAAGGGAAGGGGACGACGGAATTCACCCCTCCACTTT. The complete variable domain, with remaining parts taken from reference TRBV5-8 and TRBJ1-6, reads EAGVTQSPTHLIKTRGQQATLRCSPISGHTSVYWYQQALGLGLQFLLWYDEGEERNRGNFPPRFSGRQFPNYSSELNVNALELEDSALYLCASSLKGRGRRNSPLHFGNGTRLTVT.

For the CDR3, the DNA is TGTGCCAGCAGTGACGGGCAGGGGGCCGCTGAAGCTTTCTTT. It codes for CASSDGQGAAEAFF. The V call is TRBV6-1, the J call TRBJ1-1; 8 nucleotides match TRBD1. The V segment lost 3 bases and the J segment 6 bases; nucleotides outside the gene matches: 6. The CDR3 has 14 residues. CDR1 MNHNS and CDR2 SASEGT come from the germline V gene.

This clone was seen a few times. The chain uses TRBV19 and TRBJ1-5; 8 nucleotides align to TRBD1. The CDR3 is 14 amino acids. Germline trimming cut 5 bases from V and 2 bases from J; bases unmatched to any gene: 2. The germline gives CDR1 LNHDA, CDR2 SQIVND (reference sequence). CDR3 in DNA: TGTGCCAGTAGTGGGACAGGAGGCAATCAGCCCCAGCATTTT. Protein product: CASSGTGGNQPQHF.

This clone was detected once. The CDR3 nucleotides read TGTGCCAGCAGGTGGGCAGGGGCAGGTGAAAAACTGTTTTTT. It is translated as CASRWAGAGEKLFF. This sequence joins TRBV6-1 and TRBJ1-4, with D tentatively TRBD1 (6 bases). The CDR3 loop spans 14 amino acids. In germline, CDR1 is MNHNS, CDR2 SASEGT. Trimming took off 6 bases at V and 7 bases at J, with 15 bases between the two ends.

For the CDR3, the DNA is TGTGCCTGGAGCGGGAACCCCCAAGAGACCCAGTACTTC. Residues: CAWSGNPQETQYF. This chain joins TRBV30 and TRBJ2-5, with D possibly TRBD2 on 5 matching bases. Trimming took off 3 bases at V and 1 base at J, with 9 bases between the two ends. CDR1 is GTSNPN, CDR2 SVGIG, per germline (reference sequence). CDR3 size: 13 residues.